The following is a TCR beta chain sequence with its context. The record originates from a study of cytomegalovirus exposure and HLA in healthy donors. CDR3 length: 13 amino acids. Looked up from germline, CDR1 is SGHTA and CDR2 is FQGNSA. After removal of 5 bases from V and 6 bases from J, the junction contained 7 bases not matched to a gene. The primer mix had 60 Vbeta and 13 Jbeta primers. TCRdb's copy holds only in-frame clones and misses some; the assay was immunoSEQ multiplex PCR. The table records some 90,000 clones, 69% of them present only once. The TCR was taken from a man aged 50 or older in good health and CMV-seronegative. This chain links TRBV7-2 with TRBJ2-7; 7 bases map to TRBD1. Specimen: PBMCs. CDR3 nucleotides: TGTGCCAGCAGCGTCACAGGGGTTGCCGAGCAGTACTTC. This sequence encodes CASSVTGVAEQYF. The variable domain in full, with the rest retrieved from reference TRBV7-2 and TRBJ2-7, is GAGVSQSPSNKVTEKGKDVELRCDPISGHTALYWYRQSLGQGLEFLIYFQGNSAPDKSGLPSDRFSAERTGGSVSTLTIQRTQQEDSAVYLCASSVTGVAEQYFGPGTRLTVT.